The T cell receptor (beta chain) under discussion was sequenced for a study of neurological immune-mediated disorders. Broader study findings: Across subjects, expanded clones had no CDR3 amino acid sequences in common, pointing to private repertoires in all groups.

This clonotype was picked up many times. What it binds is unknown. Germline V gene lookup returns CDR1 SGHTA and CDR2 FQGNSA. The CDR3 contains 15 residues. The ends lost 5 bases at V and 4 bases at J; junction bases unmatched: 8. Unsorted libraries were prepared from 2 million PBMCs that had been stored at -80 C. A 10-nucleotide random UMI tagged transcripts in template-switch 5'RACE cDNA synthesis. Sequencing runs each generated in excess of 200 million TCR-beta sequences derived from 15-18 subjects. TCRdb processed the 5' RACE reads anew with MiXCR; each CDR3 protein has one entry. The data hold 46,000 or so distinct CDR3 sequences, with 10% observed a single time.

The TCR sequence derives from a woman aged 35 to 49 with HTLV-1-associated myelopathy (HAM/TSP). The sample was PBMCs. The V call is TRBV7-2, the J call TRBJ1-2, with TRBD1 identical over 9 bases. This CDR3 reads CASSPNRGRGYGYTF. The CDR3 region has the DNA TGTGCCAGCAGCCCCAACAGGGGGCGCGGCTATGGCTACACCTTC.